These 6 T cell receptor beta chains came from one sample sequenced in a study of cytomegalovirus exposure and HLA in healthy donors. 60 Vbeta and 13 Jbeta primers were used in PCR. The protocol was immunoSEQ multiplex PCR, while the TCRdb copy is restricted to in-frame clones and leaves out a portion. The sample shows some 110,000 clones, approximately 81% of them seen only once. The sample comprised PBMCs. The source of these receptors is a man aged 25-45 years in good health and CMV-seronegative.

The chain uses TRBV19 and TRBJ1-2; 9 bases align to TRBD1. This CDR3 comprises 14 residues. V shed 4 bases, J shed 8 bases, and the junction held 8 bases outside the gene matches. Germline-derived CDR1 and CDR2 are LNHDA and SQIVND (reference sequence). The CDR3, as DNA: TGTGCCAGTAGTACGGACAGGGGTGTACCGGGCTACACCTTC. This gives the protein CASSTDRGVPGYTF.

The chain combines TRBV27 with TRBJ2-7; 8 nucleotides match TRBD1. There are 14 residues in the CDR3. Germline V lookup: CDR1 MNHEY, CDR2 SMNVEV (reference sequence). J gave up 9 bases and V 9 bases, and 16 bases lay outside the gene matches. The CDR3 coding sequence is TGTGCCAGATCAAATGACAGGGGAAGCGTCGGGCAGTACTTC. The encoded protein is CARSNDRGSVGQYF.

The V and J genes are TRBV4-1 and TRBJ2-5; D call uncertain. The DNA end lines up better with TRBJ2-7; the J call may be wrong. The germline V gene encodes CDR1 MGHRA and CDR2 YSYEKL. This CDR3 has 13 amino acids. This chain's CDR3 is CASSQDHPYEQYF. The CDR3 DNA reads TGCGCCAGCAGCCAAGACCACCCATACGAGCAGTACTTC.

The V call is TRBV6-5, the J call TRBJ1-1; D ambiguous. CDR3 length: 14 residues. Trimming left V 8 bases short and J 0 bases short, with 13 bases between. The V gene's germline CDR1 is MNHEY and CDR2 SVGAGI. The CDR3, as DNA: TGTGCCAGCTTTTTCGCGGGAATGAACACTGAAGCTTTCTTT. This codes for CASFFAGMNTEAFF.

This clone has more than one count but fewer than ten. V and J are TRBV6-5 and TRBJ2-7; D possibly corresponds to TRBD1 (6 bases). Per germline, CDR1 MNHEY and CDR2 SVGAGI. V lost 4 bases and J lost 4, with 11 bases in between. This CDR3 is 13 amino acids long. The CDR3 loop reads CASSSPRGYEQYF. DNA of the CDR3: TGTGCCAGCAGTTCCCCAAGGGGGTACGAGCAGTACTTC.

The genes are TRBV18 and TRBJ2-6; D is unclear. This CDR3 spans 17 amino acids. Germline lookup yields CDR1 KGHSH and CDR2 LQKENI. V was shortened by 3 bases and J by 3 bases, with 15 bases between the two germline ends. The CDR3 sequence is CASSPYLSEVGANVLTF. Written as DNA, the CDR3 is TGTGCCAGCTCACCCTACCTCTCCGAGGTTGGGGCCAACGTCCTGACTTTC.